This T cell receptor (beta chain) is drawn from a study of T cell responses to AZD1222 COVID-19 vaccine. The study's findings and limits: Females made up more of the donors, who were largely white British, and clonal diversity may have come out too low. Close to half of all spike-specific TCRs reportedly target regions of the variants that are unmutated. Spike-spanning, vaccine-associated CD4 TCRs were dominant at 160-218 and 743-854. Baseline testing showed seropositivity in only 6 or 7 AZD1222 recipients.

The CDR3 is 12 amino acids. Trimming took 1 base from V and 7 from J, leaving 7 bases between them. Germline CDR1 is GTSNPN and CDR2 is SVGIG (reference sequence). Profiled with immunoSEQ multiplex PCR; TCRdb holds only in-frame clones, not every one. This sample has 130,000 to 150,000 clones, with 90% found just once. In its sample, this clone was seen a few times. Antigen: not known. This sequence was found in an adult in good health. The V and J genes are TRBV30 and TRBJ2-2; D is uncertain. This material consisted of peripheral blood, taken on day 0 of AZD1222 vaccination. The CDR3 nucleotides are TGTGCCTGGAGTGGGGGTGTCGGGGAGCTGTTTTTT. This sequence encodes CAWSGGVGELFF.